The clone carrying this TCR beta chain was detected many times. Its antigen is as yet unknown. TCRdb itself ran the 5' RACE reads through MiXCR, one entry per CDR3 protein. The table shows around 340,000 distinct CDR3 sequences, with around 9.7% occurring only once. The V segment lost 7 bases and the J segment 3 bases; nucleotides outside the gene matches: 3. This CDR3 region has 14 residues. This sample is drawn from a study of identical twins. The study, taken as a whole, reports: The same donors were not followed; conclusions instead depended on cross-sectional statistical analysis.

This sequence originates from a woman aged 45 to 65 in good health. Sequencing was performed on naive T cells sorted from blood. This chain links TRBV12-3 or TRBV12-4 with TRBJ1-6; 7 positions agree with TRBD1. For the CDR3, the DNA is TGTGCCAGCACCTCAGGGGGCTATAATTCACCCCTCCACTTT. Protein sequence: CASTSGGYNSPLHF.